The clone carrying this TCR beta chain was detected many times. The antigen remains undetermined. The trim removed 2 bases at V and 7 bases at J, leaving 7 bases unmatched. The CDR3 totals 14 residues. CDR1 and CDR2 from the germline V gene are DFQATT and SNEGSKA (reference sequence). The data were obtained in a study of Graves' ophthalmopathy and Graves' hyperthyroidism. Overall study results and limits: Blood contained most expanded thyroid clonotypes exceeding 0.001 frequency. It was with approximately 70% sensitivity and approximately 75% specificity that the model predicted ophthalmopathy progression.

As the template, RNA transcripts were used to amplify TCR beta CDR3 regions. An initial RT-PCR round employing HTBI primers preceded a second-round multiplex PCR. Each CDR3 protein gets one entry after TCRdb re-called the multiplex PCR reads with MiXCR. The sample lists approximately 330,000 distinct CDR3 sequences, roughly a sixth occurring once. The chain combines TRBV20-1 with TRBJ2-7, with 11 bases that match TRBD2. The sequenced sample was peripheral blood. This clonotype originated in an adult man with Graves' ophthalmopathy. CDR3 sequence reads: CSARSLAGVKEQYF. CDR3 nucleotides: TGCAGTGCTAGATCACTAGCGGGAGTAAAAGAGCAGTACTTC.